What follows describes a single T cell receptor beta chain. Its antigen remains unknown. The record originates from a study of T cell responses to AZD1222 COVID-19 vaccine. About the research overall: Second-dose recipients at about 4 or about 12 weeks were treated as one pooled group. Whole-study results and caveats: Regions 160-218 and 743-854 dominated among vaccine-associated CD4 TCRs spanning spike. Donors in the cohort were predominantly white British and more often female, and clonal diversity was possibly underestimated.

V was cut by 3 bases and J by 2 bases, with 7 bases left in between. CDR3 length equals 12 residues. CDR1 is GTSNPN, CDR2 SVGIG, per germline (reference sequence). Generated by immunoSEQ multiplex PCR, the TCRdb table keeps only in-frame clones and is missing some. The profile shows approximately 64,000 clones, 84% of them singletons. This material consisted of peripheral blood, taken on day 0 of AZD1222 vaccination. The sequence was collected from an adult in good health. V and J are TRBV30 and TRBJ2-5; D may be TRBD1 (5 bases). The CDR3 loop reads CAWRTVQETQYF. The DNA of the CDR3 is TGTGCCTGGAGGACAGTACAAGAGACCCAGTACTTC.